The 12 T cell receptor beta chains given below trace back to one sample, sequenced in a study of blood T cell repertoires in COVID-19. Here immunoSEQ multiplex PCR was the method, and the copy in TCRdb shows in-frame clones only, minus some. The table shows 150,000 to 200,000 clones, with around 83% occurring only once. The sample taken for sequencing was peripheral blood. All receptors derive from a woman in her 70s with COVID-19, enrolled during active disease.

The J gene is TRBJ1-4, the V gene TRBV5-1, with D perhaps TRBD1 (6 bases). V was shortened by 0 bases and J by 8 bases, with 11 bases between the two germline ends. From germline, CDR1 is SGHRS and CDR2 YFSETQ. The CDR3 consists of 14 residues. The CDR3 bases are TGCGCCAGCAGCTTGGGTGGGACATTGGAAAAACTGTTTTTT. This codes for CASSLGGTLEKLFF.

CDR3 nucleotide sequence: TGTGCCACCGGCGCTAGCGGGAGGTCGACCTACGAGCAGTACTTC. This translates into CATGASGRSTYEQYF. This chain joins TRBV3-1 (or the pseudogene TRBV3-2) and TRBJ2-7; TRBD2 matches at 11 bases. J gave up 2 bases and V 10 bases, and 10 bases lay outside the gene matches. Germline CDR1 is LGHDT and CDR2 is YNNKEL (reference sequence). This CDR3 is built from 15 residues.

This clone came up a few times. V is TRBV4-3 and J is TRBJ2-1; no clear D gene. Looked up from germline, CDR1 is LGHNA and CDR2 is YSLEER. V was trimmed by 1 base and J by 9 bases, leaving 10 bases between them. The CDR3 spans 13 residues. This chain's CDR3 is CASSQVVGLEQFF. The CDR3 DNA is TGCGCCAGCAGCCAAGTTGTCGGTCTTGAGCAGTTCTTC.

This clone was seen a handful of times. In DNA, the CDR3 is TGTGCCAGCAGCCCCAGACCGAGGGGGCGGACCGGGGAGCTGTTTTTT. It translates to CASSPRPRGRTGELFF. This rearrangement joins TRBV7-2 to TRBJ2-2, with 7 bases that match TRBD1. Germline V gene sequence: CDR1 SGHTA, CDR2 FQGNSA. V trimming: 5 bases; J trimming: 5 bases; junction bases outside the gene matches: 11. This CDR3 is 16 amino acids long.

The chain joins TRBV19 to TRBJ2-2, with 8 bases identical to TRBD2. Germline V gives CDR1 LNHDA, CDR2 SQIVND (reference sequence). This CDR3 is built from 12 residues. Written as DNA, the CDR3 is TGTGTGAGCGGGAGGAACACCGGGGAGCTGTTTTTT. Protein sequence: CVSGRNTGELFF.

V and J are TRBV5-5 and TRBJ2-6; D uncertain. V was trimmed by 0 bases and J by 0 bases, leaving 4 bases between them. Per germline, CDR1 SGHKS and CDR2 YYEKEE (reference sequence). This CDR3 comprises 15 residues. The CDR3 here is CASSLAGSGANVLTF. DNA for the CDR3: TGTGCCAGCAGCTTGGCGGGCTCTGGGGCCAACGTCCTGACTTTC.

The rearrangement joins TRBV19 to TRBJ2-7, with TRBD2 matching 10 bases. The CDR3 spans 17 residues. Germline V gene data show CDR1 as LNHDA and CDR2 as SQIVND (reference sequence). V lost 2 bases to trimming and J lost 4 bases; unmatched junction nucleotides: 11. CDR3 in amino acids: CASSISSSGSFPYEQYF. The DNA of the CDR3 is TGTGCCAGTAGTATATCCTCTAGCGGGAGCTTTCCATACGAGCAGTACTTC.

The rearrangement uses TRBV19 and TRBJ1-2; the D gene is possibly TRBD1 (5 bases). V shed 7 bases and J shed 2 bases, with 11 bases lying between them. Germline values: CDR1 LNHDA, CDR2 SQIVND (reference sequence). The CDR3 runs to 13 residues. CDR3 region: CASMTESNYGYTF. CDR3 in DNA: TGTGCCAGTATGACAGAGTCAAACTATGGCTACACCTTC.

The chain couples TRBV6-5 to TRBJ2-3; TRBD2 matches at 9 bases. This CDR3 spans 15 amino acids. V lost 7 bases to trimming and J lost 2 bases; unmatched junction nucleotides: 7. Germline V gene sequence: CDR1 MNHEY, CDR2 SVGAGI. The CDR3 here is CASNLGTSYTDTQYF. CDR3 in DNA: TGTGCCAGCAACCTCGGGACTAGCTACACAGATACGCAGTATTTT.

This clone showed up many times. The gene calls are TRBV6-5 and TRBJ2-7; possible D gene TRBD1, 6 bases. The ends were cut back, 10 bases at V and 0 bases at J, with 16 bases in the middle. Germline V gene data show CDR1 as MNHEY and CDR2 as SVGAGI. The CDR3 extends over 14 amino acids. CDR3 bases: TGTGCCAACCGCAACCGGGACACCTCCTACGAGCAGTACTTC. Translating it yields CANRNRDTSYEQYF.

DNA for the CDR3: TGTGCCAGCAGTCCATTGACAGGGAACACTGAAGCTTTCTTT. It encodes CASSPLTGNTEAFF. The chain has TRBV9 and TRBJ1-1; a weak D match, TRBD1 (6 bases). This CDR3 has 14 amino acids. Trimming cost V 5 bases and J 1 base, with 12 bases left between them. Germline V gene sequence: CDR1 SGDLS, CDR2 YYNGEE.

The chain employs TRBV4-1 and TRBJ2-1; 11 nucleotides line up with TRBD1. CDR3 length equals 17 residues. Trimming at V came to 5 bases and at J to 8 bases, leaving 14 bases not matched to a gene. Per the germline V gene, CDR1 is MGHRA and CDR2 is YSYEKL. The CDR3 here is CASSGRDRGKGYHEQFF. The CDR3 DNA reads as TGCGCCAGCAGCGGGAGGGACAGGGGGAAGGGGTATCATGAGCAGTTCTTC.